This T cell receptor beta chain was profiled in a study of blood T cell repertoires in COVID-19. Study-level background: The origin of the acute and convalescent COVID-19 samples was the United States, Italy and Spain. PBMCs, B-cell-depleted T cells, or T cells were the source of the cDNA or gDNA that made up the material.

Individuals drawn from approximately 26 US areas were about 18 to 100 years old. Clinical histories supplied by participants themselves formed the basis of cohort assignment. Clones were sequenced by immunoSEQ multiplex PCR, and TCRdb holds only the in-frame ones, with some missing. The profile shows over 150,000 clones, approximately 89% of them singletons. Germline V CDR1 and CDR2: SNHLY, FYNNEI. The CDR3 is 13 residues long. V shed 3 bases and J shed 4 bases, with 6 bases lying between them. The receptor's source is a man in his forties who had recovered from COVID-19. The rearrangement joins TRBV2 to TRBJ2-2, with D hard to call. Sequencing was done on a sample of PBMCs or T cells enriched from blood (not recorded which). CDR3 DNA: TGTGCCAGCAGTGACAGAATCACCGGGGAGCTGTTTTTT. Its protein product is CASSDRITGELFF.